This TCR beta chain came from a study of regulatory T cells in long-lasting Graves disease. Regarding time point: newly diagnosed GD, antithyroid drugs for less than 3 months. The TCR library was made from RNA that had been extracted from PBMCs in TRIzol. There are 14 residues in the CDR3. After removal of 6 bases from V and 7 bases from J, the junction contained 6 bases not matched to a gene. The germline gives CDR1 MNHNS, CDR2 SASEGT. To make TCR beta libraries, researchers used iRepertoire HTBI primers and Arm-PCR of CDR3 regions. A single record per CDR3 protein comes from TCRdb applying MiXCR to the multiplex PCR reads. In the table there are 620,000 or so distinct CDR3 sequences, under 20% of which are singletons. Remarks on this clonotype: A much more abundant neighbour one base away suggests this may be a read error.

A further study also used this sample, focusing on T cells in Graves' hyperthyroidism and ophthalmopathy.

The material sequenced was peripheral blood mononuclear cells (PBMCs), taken at new diagnosis, from a patient treated with antithyroid drugs. This chain links TRBV6-1 with TRBJ2-2; 9 bases are shared with TRBD1. The receptor was isolated from a woman aged 25 to 39 with Graves disease. CDR3 protein: CASSRDRAVGELFF. The CDR3 nucleotides are TGTGCCAGCAGCCGGGACAGGGCGGTCGGGGAGCTGTTTTTT.